Listed below are T cell receptor beta chains from one sample, sequenced in a study of T-cell memory formation after mild COVID-19. Each CDR3 protein is one row after TCRdb ran MiXCR on the 5' RACE reads. The sample lists 530,000 or so distinct CDR3 sequences, about 18% occurring once. The sequencing sample was made of PBMCs or a T cell subset sorted from them (not recorded which). The origin of the receptors is an adult woman who had mild COVID-19 (a few samples of this study predate the infection). Cell type and time point are not known. Each CDR3 is given with its conserved first and last residue. The D gene is left open where the match is weak. For some rows the clone size is stated as once, few or many, or as a class when expanded; others skip it.

v_call: TRBV11-2; j_call: TRBJ2-1; d_call: TRBD2; clone_size: many; cdr3_nt: TGTGCCAGCAGCTTAACTAGCGGGGTCTACAATGAGCAGTTCTTC; cdr3_aa: CASSLTSGVYNEQFF
v_call: TRBV12-3/TRBV12-4; j_call: TRBJ1-3; d_call: -; clone_size: few; cdr3_nt: TGTGCCAGCAGTTGGATCGGAGGCTCTGGAAACACCATATATTTT; cdr3_aa: CASSWIGGSGNTIYF
v_call: TRBV23-1; j_call: TRBJ1-1; d_call: TRBD1; clone_size: -; cdr3_nt: TGCGCCAGCAGCCGGGAACTACAGGGGAGGTCCTTTGAAGCTTTCTTT; cdr3_aa: CASSRELQGRSFEAFF
v_call: TRBV7-2; j_call: TRBJ1-4; d_call: TRBD1; clone_size: -; cdr3_nt: TGTGCCAGCAGCACACGGACAGGGAATGAAAAACTGTTTTTT; cdr3_aa: CASSTRTGNEKLFF
v_call: TRBV20-1; j_call: TRBJ2-1; d_call: TRBD2; clone_size: many; cdr3_nt: TGCAGTGCAAAGGGGGTGGCTAGCGGGGATCACAATGAGCAGTTCTTC; cdr3_aa: CSAKGVASGDHNEQFF
v_call: TRBV12-3/TRBV12-4; j_call: TRBJ1-1; d_call: -; clone_size: -; cdr3_nt: TGTGCCAGCAGTGTCAAGCGTCTGAACACTGAAGCTTTCTTT; cdr3_aa: CASSVKRLNTEAFF
v_call: TRBV6-5; j_call: TRBJ2-1; d_call: TRBD2; clone_size: -; cdr3_nt: TGTGCCAGCAGGCAACTAGCGGGGCTTAACAATGAGCAGTTCTTC; cdr3_aa: CASRQLAGLNNEQFF
v_call: TRBV24-1; j_call: TRBJ2-3; d_call: -; clone_size: few; cdr3_nt: TGTGCCACCAGTGATTTGCCGACAGAGGGAACAGATACGCAGTATTTT; cdr3_aa: CATSDLPTEGTDTQYF
v_call: TRBV3-1; j_call: TRBJ1-2; d_call: -; clone_size: few; cdr3_nt: TGTGCCAGCAGCCGGCTGATGACGGATAACTATGGCTACACCTTC; cdr3_aa: CASSRLMTDNYGYTF
v_call: TRBV12-3/TRBV12-4; j_call: TRBJ1-1; d_call: -; clone_size: -; cdr3_nt: TGTGCCAGCAGCCCGGACAGCCCGAAAGGTGAAGCTTTCTTT; cdr3_aa: CASSPDSPKGEAFF